Shown below are 4 T cell receptor beta chains from a single sample sequenced in a study of memory CD4+ T cells and cytomegalovirus serostatus. The sort gate was single viable CD3+CD4+CD8-CD45RO+ cells for memory CD4+ T cells. Some clones are missing from TCRdb's copy, which holds only in-frame ones; the method was immunoSEQ multiplex PCR. Of approximately 47,000 clones detected, about three quarters appear once; the ten largest clones hold approximately 0.78%. Sequences were obtained from memory CD4+ T cells from blood. The receptors here all came from an adult in good health and CMV-seronegative.

DNA for the CDR3: TGTGCCACCAGCAGCATCATCGGGGAGCTGTTTTTT. It is translated as CATSSIIGELFF. The chain employs TRBV15 and TRBJ2-2; no definite D call. The CDR3 covers 12 residues. With 3 bases removed from V and 7 bases from J, the gap between germline ends came to 6 bases. CDR1 LNHNV and CDR2 YYDKDF come from the germline V gene (reference sequence).

The chain has TRBV30 and TRBJ1-6, with D tentatively TRBD1 (5 bases). The V end was cut by 0 bases, the J end by 0 bases, with 9 bases between. There are 16 residues in the CDR3. CDR1 GTSNPN and CDR2 SVGIG come from the germline V gene (reference sequence). The CDR3 nucleotides are TGTGCCTGGAGTGTACGGGGGAGCTCCTATAATTCACCCCTCCACTTT. Its protein is CAWSVRGSSYNSPLHF.

The CDR3 sequence is CASRSGTGPSPLHF. CDR3 coding DNA: TGCGCCAGCAGGTCCGGGACAGGTCCATCACCCCTCCACTTT. This chain joins TRBV5-1 and TRBJ1-6, with 8 bases that match TRBD1. The CDR3 extends over 14 amino acids. CDR1 and CDR2 (germline): SGHRS, YFSETQ. The V gene end was trimmed by 5 bases and the J gene end by 10 bases; junction bases not matched to a gene: 8.

This clone is categorized as medium-sized. Here the CDR3 DNA reads TGTGCCAGCAGCTCCCTAATGGACTATGGCTACACCTTC. It yields the protein CASSSLMDYGYTF. This chain links TRBV5-4 with TRBJ1-2; D uncertain. V lost 3 bases and J 3 bases, leaving 9 bases between the germline ends. There are 13 residues in the CDR3. Germline values: CDR1 SGHNT, CDR2 YYREEE (reference sequence).